The source of this T cell receptor beta chain is a study of response to subunit inactivated influenza vaccine. General observations from the study: Every seasonal influenza vaccination brings in few new T cells, the authors suggested.

This clonotype was detected a few times. Its antigen is currently unknown. CDR1 is SGHTA and CDR2 is FQGNSA in the germline V gene. V was cut by 0 bases and J by 6 bases, with 9 bases left in between. This CDR3 is 13 amino acids long. Each CDR3 protein is one row after TCRdb ran MiXCR on the RT-PCR reads. The sample gives just under 250,000 distinct CDR3 sequences, roughly an eighth of which show up once; less than 8.5% is in the top ten. The sample consisted of non-naive T cells sorted from PBMCs, taken less than 15 days before vaccination. The TCR originated in a man in his forties or fifties who received an inactivated influenza vaccine. The chain links TRBV7-2 to TRBJ2-7; D gene uncertain. CDR3 sequence (DNA): TGTGCCAGCAGCTTAGCGGAGCAATTCGAGCAGTACTTC. Its protein product is CASSLAEQFEQYF.